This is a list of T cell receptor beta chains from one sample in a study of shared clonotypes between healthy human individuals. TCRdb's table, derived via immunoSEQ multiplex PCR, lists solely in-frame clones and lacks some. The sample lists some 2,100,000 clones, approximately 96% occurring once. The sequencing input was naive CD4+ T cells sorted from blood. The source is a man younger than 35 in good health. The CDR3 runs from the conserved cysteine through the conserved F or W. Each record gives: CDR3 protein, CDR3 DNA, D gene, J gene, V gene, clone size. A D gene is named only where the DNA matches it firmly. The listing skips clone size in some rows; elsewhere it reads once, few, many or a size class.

CDR3aa: CASTSSAPSYNEQFF; CDR3nt: TGTGCCAGCACTAGTTCGGCCCCCTCCTACAATGAGCAGTTCTTC; d_gene: NA; j_gene: TRBJ2-1; v_gene: TRBV25-1; abundance: NA
CDR3aa: CASSPAQASNQPQHF; CDR3nt: TGTGCCAGCAGTCCTGCACAGGCGAGCAATCAGCCCCAGCATTTT; d_gene: NA; j_gene: TRBJ1-5; v_gene: TRBV28; abundance: NA
CDR3aa: CASSPNRVQLGNTIYF; CDR3nt: TGTGCCAGCAGTCCAAACAGGGTTCAATTAGGAAACACCATATATTTT; d_gene: NA; j_gene: TRBJ1-3; v_gene: TRBV27; abundance: NA
CDR3aa: CASSIFGRSEQYF; CDR3nt: TGTGCCAGTAGTATATTCGGTCGGAGCGAGCAGTACTTC; d_gene: NA; j_gene: TRBJ2-7; v_gene: TRBV19; abundance: NA
CDR3aa: CASSGTGGGYTF; CDR3nt: TGTGCCAGCAGCGGAACAGGCGGGGGCTACACCTTC; d_gene: NA; j_gene: TRBJ1-2; v_gene: TRBV4-2; abundance: NA
CDR3aa: CASSLNAGNNQPQHF; CDR3nt: TGTGCCAGCAGCCTAAACGCAGGGAACAATCAGCCCCAGCATTTT; d_gene: NA; j_gene: TRBJ1-5; v_gene: TRBV7-2; abundance: NA
CDR3aa: CANTFIDSPLHF; CDR3nt: TGCGCCAACACCTTTATAGACTCACCCCTCCACTTT; d_gene: NA; j_gene: TRBJ1-6; v_gene: TRBV4-1; abundance: NA
CDR3aa: CASSTLASGMIYEQYF; CDR3nt: TGTGCCAGCAGCACCCTCGCTAGCGGGATGATCTACGAGCAGTACTTC; d_gene: TRBD2; j_gene: TRBJ2-7; v_gene: TRBV9; abundance: once
CDR3aa: CASSLGTDTNQPQHF; CDR3nt: TGTGCCAGCAGCCTCGGGACAGATACCAATCAGCCCCAGCATTTT; d_gene: TRBD1; j_gene: TRBJ1-5; v_gene: TRBV5-8; abundance: NA
CDR3aa: CASSYSGGRETQYF; CDR3nt: TGTGCCAGCAGTTACTCGGGGGGGAGAGAGACCCAGTACTTC; d_gene: TRBD2; j_gene: TRBJ2-5; v_gene: TRBV6-5; abundance: NA
CDR3aa: CASGTGRYEQYF; CDR3nt: TGTGCCAGTGGGACAGGGCGCTACGAGCAGTACTTC; d_gene: TRBD1; j_gene: TRBJ2-7; v_gene: TRBV6-5; abundance: NA
CDR3aa: CASRTGRVPWDEQFF; CDR3nt: TGTGCCAGCAGGACCGGGAGGGTACCTTGGGATGAGCAGTTCTTC; d_gene: TRBD2; j_gene: TRBJ2-1; v_gene: TRBV7-9; abundance: NA
CDR3aa: CASSYSRIYGYTF; CDR3nt: TGTGCCAGCAGTTACTCGCGCATCTATGGCTACACCTTC; d_gene: NA; j_gene: TRBJ1-2; v_gene: TRBV6-5; abundance: NA
CDR3aa: CSVRRRLDNEQFF; CDR3nt: TGCAGCGTCCGCCGGCGGCTTGACAATGAGCAGTTCTTC; d_gene: NA; j_gene: TRBJ2-1; v_gene: TRBV29-1; abundance: NA
CDR3aa: CASSENKIEAFF; CDR3nt: TGTGCCAGCAGTGAGAACAAAATTGAAGCTTTCTTT; d_gene: NA; j_gene: TRBJ1-1; v_gene: TRBV28; abundance: NA
CDR3aa: CASSLGSMNTEAFF; CDR3nt: TGTGCCAGCAGCTTGGGCAGCATGAACACTGAAGCTTTCTTT; d_gene: NA; j_gene: TRBJ1-1; v_gene: TRBV5-4; abundance: NA
CDR3aa: CASSLWGKGVEQFF; CDR3nt: TGTGCCAGCAGCCTGTGGGGGAAAGGGGTTGAGCAGTTCTTC; d_gene: NA; j_gene: TRBJ2-1; v_gene: TRBV5-4; abundance: NA
CDR3aa: CASSEGGTSGSQKETQYF; CDR3nt: TGTGCCAGCAGTGAAGGGGGGACTAGCGGGAGTCAAAAAGAGACCCAGTACTTC; d_gene: TRBD2; j_gene: TRBJ2-5; v_gene: TRBV25-1; abundance: NA
CDR3aa: CASSSDRGIGGEQYF; CDR3nt: TGTGCCAGCAGCTCTGACAGGGGGATCGGTGGCGAGCAGTACTTC; d_gene: TRBD1; j_gene: TRBJ2-7; v_gene: TRBV7-2; abundance: NA
CDR3aa: CASSLDGLEAFF; CDR3nt: TGTGCCAGCAGCTTAGATGGGCTTGAAGCTTTCTTT; d_gene: NA; j_gene: TRBJ1-1; v_gene: TRBV11-3; abundance: NA
CDR3aa: CASSPQGGVNQPQHF; CDR3nt: TGTGCCAGCAGCCCACAGGGGGGTGTCAATCAGCCCCAGCATTTT; d_gene: TRBD1; j_gene: TRBJ1-5; v_gene: TRBV7-9; abundance: NA
CDR3aa: CASSLVVQNTEAFF; CDR3nt: TGCGCCAGCAGCTTGGTGGTTCAAAACACTGAAGCTTTCTTT; d_gene: NA; j_gene: TRBJ1-1; v_gene: TRBV5-1; abundance: NA
CDR3aa: CASSFVVAGELFF; CDR3nt: TGTGCCAGCAGTTTTGTGGTGGCCGGGGAGCTGTTTTTT; d_gene: NA; j_gene: TRBJ2-2; v_gene: TRBV27; abundance: NA
CDR3aa: CASSQEESSYNEQFF; CDR3nt: TGCGCCAGCAGCCAAGAAGAGAGCTCCTACAATGAGCAGTTCTTC; d_gene: NA; j_gene: TRBJ2-1; v_gene: TRBV4-1; abundance: NA
CDR3aa: CASSQTGTNTGELFF; CDR3nt: TGCGCCAGCAGCCAAACAGGGACGAACACCGGGGAGCTGTTTTTT; d_gene: NA; j_gene: TRBJ2-2; v_gene: TRBV4-3; abundance: NA
CDR3aa: CASNNGGGAYNEQFF; CDR3nt: TGTGCCAGTAATAACGGGGGAGGGGCCTACAATGAGCAGTTCTTC; d_gene: TRBD2; j_gene: TRBJ2-1; v_gene: TRBV19; abundance: NA
CDR3aa: CASSSLDREAYEQYF; CDR3nt: TGTGCCAGCAGCTCCCTGGACAGGGAAGCCTACGAGCAGTACTTC; d_gene: TRBD1; j_gene: TRBJ2-7; v_gene: TRBV5-6; abundance: NA